This T cell receptor (beta chain) is from a study of a mutant IDH1 vaccine in newly diagnosed glioma. Whole-study context: Therapy received beforehand was radiotherapy, temozolomide, or both, with most patients given both.

This clone has just one count. Its cognate antigen is unknown. Stated time point: week 5, during vaccination. Every single dose of the vaccine, 300 ug of mutant IDH1 20-mer peptide, came with topical imiquimod. Losses at the gene ends were 5 bases for V and 11 bases for J; bases not matched to a gene: 8. Germline V gene data show CDR1 as LNHDA and CDR2 as SQIVND (reference sequence). The CDR3 loop spans 15 amino acids. The method was immunoSEQ multiplex PCR; TCRdb's version includes in-frame clones alone and lacks a portion of them. The sample records about 26,000 clones, 70% to 85% being singletons. The source material was PBMCs, sampled from a glioma patient whose treatment included an IDH1 peptide vaccine. This receptor was obtained from a middle-aged man with glioma. Some clones in this sample may be carry-over from other donors' samples. The genes are TRBV19 and TRBJ2-3, with 15 nucleotides matching TRBD2. CDR3 DNA: TGTGCCAGTAGTGGGACTAGCGGGGGGCCCCTTCGGCAGTATTTT. It is translated as CASSGTSGGPLRQYF.